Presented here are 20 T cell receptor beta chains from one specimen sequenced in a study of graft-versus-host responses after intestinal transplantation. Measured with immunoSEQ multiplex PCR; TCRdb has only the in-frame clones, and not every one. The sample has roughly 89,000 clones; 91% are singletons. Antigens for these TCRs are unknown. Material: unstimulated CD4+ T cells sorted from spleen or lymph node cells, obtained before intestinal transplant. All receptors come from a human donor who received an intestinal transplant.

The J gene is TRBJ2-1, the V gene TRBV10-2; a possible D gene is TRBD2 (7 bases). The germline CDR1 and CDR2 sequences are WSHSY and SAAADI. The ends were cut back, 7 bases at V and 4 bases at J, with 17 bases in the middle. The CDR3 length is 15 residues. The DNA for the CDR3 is TGCGCCAGCACGGGTGGGGGGGGCAGGTACAATGAGCAGTTCTTC. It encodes CASTGGGGRYNEQFF.

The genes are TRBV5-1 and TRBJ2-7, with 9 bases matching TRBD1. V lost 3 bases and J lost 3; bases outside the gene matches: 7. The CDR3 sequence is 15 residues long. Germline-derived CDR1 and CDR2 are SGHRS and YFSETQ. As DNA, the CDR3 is TGCGCCAGCAGCTCTAGGACAGGGGCCGACTACGAGCAGTACTTC. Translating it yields CASSSRTGADYEQYF.

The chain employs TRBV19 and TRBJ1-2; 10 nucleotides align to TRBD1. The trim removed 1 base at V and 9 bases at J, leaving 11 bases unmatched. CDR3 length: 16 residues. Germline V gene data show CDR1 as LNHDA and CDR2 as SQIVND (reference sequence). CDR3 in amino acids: CASSIGPDRGLLSYTF. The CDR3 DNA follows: TGTGCCAGTAGTATAGGCCCAGACAGGGGGCTTCTGAGCTACACCTTC.

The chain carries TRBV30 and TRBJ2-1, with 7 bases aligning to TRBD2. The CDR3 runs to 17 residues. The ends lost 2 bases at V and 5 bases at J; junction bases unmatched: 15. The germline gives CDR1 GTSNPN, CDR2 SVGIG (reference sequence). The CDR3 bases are TGTGCCTGGAGTCCCGGGAGGCTAGTTTCCCCCGACAATGAGCAGTTCTTC. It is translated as CAWSPGRLVSPDNEQFF.

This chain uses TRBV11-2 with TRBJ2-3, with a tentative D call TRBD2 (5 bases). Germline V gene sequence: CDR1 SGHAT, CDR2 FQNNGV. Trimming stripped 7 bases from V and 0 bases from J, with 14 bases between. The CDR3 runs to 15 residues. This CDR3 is CASIPRGFSTDTQYF. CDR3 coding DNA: TGTGCCAGCATCCCCCGGGGATTTAGCACAGATACGCAGTATTTT.

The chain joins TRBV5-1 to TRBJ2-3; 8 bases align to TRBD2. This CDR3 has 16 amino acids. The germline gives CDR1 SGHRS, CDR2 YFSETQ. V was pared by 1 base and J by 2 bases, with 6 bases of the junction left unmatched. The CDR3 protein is CASSLTAGELTDTQYF. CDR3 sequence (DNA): TGCGCCAGCAGCTTGACAGCGGGGGAGCTCACAGATACGCAGTATTTT.

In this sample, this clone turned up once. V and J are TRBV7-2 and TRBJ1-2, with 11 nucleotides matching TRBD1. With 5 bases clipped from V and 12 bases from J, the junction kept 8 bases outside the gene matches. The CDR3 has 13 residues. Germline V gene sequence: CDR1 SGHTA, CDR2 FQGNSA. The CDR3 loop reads CASSTPDRGPNTF. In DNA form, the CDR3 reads TGTGCCAGCAGCACGCCGGACAGGGGGCCCAACACCTTC.

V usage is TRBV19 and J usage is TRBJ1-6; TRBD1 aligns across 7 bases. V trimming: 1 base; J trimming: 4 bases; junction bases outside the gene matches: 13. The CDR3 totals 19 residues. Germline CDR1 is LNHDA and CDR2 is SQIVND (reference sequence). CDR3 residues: CASSIAPLGRGQYNSPLHF. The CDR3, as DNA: TGTGCCAGTAGTATAGCCCCGCTTGGCAGGGGACAGTATAATTCACCCCTCCACTTT.

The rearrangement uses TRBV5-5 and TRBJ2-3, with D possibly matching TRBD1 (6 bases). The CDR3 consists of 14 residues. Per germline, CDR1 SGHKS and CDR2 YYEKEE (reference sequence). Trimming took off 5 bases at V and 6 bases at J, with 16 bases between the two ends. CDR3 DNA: TGTGCCAGCAGGGCCGGGACACCTTCGGATACGCAGTATTTT. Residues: CASRAGTPSDTQYF.

The CDR3 bases are TGTGCCAGTAGTATAGGCGGGGGGCTCACAGATACGCAGTATTTT. The encoded protein is CASSIGGGLTDTQYF. The chain is built from TRBV19 and TRBJ2-3; 8 bases match TRBD2. Germline lookup yields CDR1 LNHDA and CDR2 SQIVND (reference sequence). This CDR3 is 15 amino acids long. Trimming at V came to 1 base and at J to 2 bases, leaving 2 bases not matched to a gene. The full variable domain, its missing parts supplied by reference TRBV19 and TRBJ2-3, is DGGITQSPKYLFRKEGQNVTLSCEQNLNHDAMYWYRQDPGQGLRLIYYSQIVNDFQKGDIAEGYSVSREKKESFPLTVTSAQKNPTAFYLCASSIGGGLTDTQYFGPGTRLTVL.

This CDR3 is CASSDSTGQVSFF. For the CDR3, the DNA is TGTGCCAGCAGTGACTCGACAGGACAGGTCTCTTTCTTT. The V call is TRBV6-4, the J call TRBJ1-1, with 7 nucleotides matching TRBD1. The CDR3 has 13 amino acids. V lost 0 bases to trimming and J lost 12 bases; unmatched junction nucleotides: 7. Germline V gene data show CDR1 as MRHNA and CDR2 as SNTAGT.

The CDR3 is CASSGQGQYTEAFF. Here the CDR3 DNA reads TGTGCCAGCAGCGGCCAGGGACAGTACACTGAAGCTTTCTTT. The chain joins TRBV2 to TRBJ1-1; TRBD1 matches at 7 bases. The trim removed 6 bases at V and 3 bases at J, leaving 7 bases unmatched. Germline values: CDR1 SNHLY, CDR2 FYNNEI. The CDR3 has 14 amino acids.

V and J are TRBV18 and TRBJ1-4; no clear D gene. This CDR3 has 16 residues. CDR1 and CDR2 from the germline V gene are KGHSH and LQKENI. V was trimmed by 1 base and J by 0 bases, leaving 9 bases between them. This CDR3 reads CASSPRTDSTNEKLFF. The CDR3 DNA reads TGTGCCAGCTCACCACGGACGGACTCAACTAATGAAAAACTGTTTTTT.

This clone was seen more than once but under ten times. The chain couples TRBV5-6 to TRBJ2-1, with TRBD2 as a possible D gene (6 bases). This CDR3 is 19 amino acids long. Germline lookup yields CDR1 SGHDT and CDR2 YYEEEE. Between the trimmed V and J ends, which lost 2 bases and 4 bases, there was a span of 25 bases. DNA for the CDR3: TGTGCCAGCAGCTTTCATCCGACCCATTCGGGACTGAGGTACAATGAGCAGTTCTTC. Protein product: CASSFHPTHSGLRYNEQFF.

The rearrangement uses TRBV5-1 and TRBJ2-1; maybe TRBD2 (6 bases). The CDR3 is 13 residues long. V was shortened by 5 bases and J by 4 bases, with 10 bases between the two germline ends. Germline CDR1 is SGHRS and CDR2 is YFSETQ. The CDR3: CASRSGGYNEQFF. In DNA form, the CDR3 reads TGCGCCAGCAGGTCCGGGGGATACAATGAGCAGTTCTTC.

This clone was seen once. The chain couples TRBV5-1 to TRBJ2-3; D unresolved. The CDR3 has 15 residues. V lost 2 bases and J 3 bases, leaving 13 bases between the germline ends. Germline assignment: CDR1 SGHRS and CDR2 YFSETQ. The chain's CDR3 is CASSFNPTGTDTQYF. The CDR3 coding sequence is TGCGCCAGCAGCTTTAACCCTACCGGGACAGATACGCAGTATTTT.

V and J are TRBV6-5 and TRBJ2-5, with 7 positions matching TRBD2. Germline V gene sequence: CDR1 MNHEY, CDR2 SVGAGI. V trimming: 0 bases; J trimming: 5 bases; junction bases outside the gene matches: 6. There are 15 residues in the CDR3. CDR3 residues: CASSYSRQGGETQYF. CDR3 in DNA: TGTGCCAGCAGTTACTCGAGGCAGGGAGGGGAGACCCAGTACTTC.

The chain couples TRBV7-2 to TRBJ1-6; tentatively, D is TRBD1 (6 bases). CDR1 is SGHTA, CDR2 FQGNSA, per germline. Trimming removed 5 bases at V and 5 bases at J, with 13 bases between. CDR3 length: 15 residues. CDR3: CASSRGGHNNSPLHF. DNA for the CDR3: TGTGCCAGCAGCCGGGGGGGGCACAATAATTCACCCCTCCACTTT.

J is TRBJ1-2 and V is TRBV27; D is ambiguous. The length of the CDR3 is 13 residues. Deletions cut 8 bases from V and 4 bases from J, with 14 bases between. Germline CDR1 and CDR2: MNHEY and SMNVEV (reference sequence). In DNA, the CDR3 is TGTGCCAGCGGGCCCCACCCAGCCTATGGCTACACCTTC. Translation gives CASGPHPAYGYTF.

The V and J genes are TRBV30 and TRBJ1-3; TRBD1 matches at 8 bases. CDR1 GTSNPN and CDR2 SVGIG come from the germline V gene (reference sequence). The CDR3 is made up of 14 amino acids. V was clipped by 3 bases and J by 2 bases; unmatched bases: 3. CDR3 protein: CAWRVTGAGNTIYF. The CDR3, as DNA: TGTGCCTGGAGGGTGACAGGGGCTGGAAACACCATATATTTT.